This T cell receptor (beta chain) was documented in a study of T cell responses to AZD1222 COVID-19 vaccine. Repertoires were generated with immunoSEQ multiplex PCR, while TCRdb's copy carries only in-frame clones and drops some. The sample includes around 80,000 clones, about 85% of them seen just once. The sequences come from peripheral blood, collected 28 days after the second AZD1222 dose. This clonotype was sampled from an adult who received the AZD1222 COVID-19 vaccine.

CDR3 bases: TGTGCCAGCAGCAGGGGGACAGTGAACACCGGGGAGCTGTTTTTT. Translation gives CASSRGTVNTGELFF. The chain combines TRBV11-2 with TRBJ2-2; the match to TRBD1 covers 7 bases. The CDR3 length is 15 residues. Losses at the gene ends were 5 bases for V and 1 base for J; bases not matched to a gene: 4. Germline V gene data show CDR1 as SGHAT and CDR2 as FQNNGV.